This T cell receptor beta chain emerged from a study of blood T cell repertoires in COVID-19. Study context: Sites across the United States, Italy and Spain contributed samples from acute and convalescent COVID-19. Sources were T cells, B-cell-depleted T cells, or PBMCs; the material itself was cDNA or gDNA.

Here immunoSEQ multiplex PCR was the method, and the copy in TCRdb shows in-frame clones only, minus some. The table lists over 150,000 clones, 80% to 85% of them singletons, with roughly 11% in the top ten. The table lists this clone with a few counts. The V gene's germline CDR1 is SGHRS and CDR2 YFSETQ. The CDR3 consists of 14 residues. Trimming removed 4 bases from V and 10 bases from J; junction bases left unmatched: 12. The chain joins TRBV5-1 to TRBJ1-2; 8 bases match TRBD1. The TCR was taken from a man between 65 and 80 years old with active or convalescent COVID-19. The sequenced sample was peripheral blood. The DNA for the CDR3 is TGCGCCAGCAGCCGGGACAGGTCCCCCGGGGACTACACCTTC. Protein product: CASSRDRSPGDYTF.